These T cell receptor beta chains were read from a single sample in a study of type 1 regulatory T cells. Each CDR3 protein is one row after TCRdb ran MiXCR on the reads. The sample contains about 71,000 distinct CDR3 sequences, roughly 20% of which appear only once. No antigen has been assigned to these receptors. The sequencing sample was made of cultured type 1 regulatory T (Tr1) cells, either the whole culture or a sorted fraction (not recorded which). These receptors originate from a human donor in good health. The CDR3 runs from the conserved cysteine through the conserved F or W. A D gene is named only where the DNA matches it firmly. A clone size is listed for some rows: how often the clone was seen (once, few, many), or a class if it is expanded.

j_call: TRBJ2-5; d_call: .; v_call: TRBV5-1; clone_size: few; cdr3_aa: CASSLGSGTETQYF; cdr3_nt: TGCGCCAGCAGCTTGGGGTCGGGAACAGAGACCCAGTACTTC
j_call: TRBJ2-2; d_call: TRBD1; v_call: TRBV12-3/TRBV12-4; clone_size: .; cdr3_aa: CASSRGTGGHTGELFF; cdr3_nt: TGTGCCAGCAGCCGAGGGACAGGGGGCCACACCGGGGAGCTGTTTTTT
j_call: TRBJ2-3; d_call: TRBD1; v_call: TRBV7-2; clone_size: few; cdr3_aa: CASSLVDRDTDTQYF; cdr3_nt: TGTGCCAGCAGCTTAGTGGACAGGGACACAGATACGCAGTATTTT
j_call: TRBJ1-1; d_call: .; v_call: TRBV6-2/TRBV6-3; clone_size: few; cdr3_aa: CASKTELLSRIAEAFF; cdr3_nt: TGTGCCAGCAAAACGGAGCTCCTAAGTAGGATCGCTGAAGCTTTCTTT
j_call: TRBJ2-2; d_call: .; v_call: TRBV7-2; clone_size: .; cdr3_aa: CASSLRALDNTGELFF; cdr3_nt: TGTGCCAGCAGCTTACGGGCCCTGGACAACACCGGGGAGCTGTTTTTT
j_call: TRBJ2-1; d_call: TRBD2; v_call: TRBV20-1; clone_size: few; cdr3_aa: CSARDKAGVVRYNEQFF; cdr3_nt: TGCAGTGCTAGAGATAAAGCGGGAGTAGTGAGATACAATGAGCAGTTCTTC
j_call: TRBJ2-1; d_call: TRBD2; v_call: TRBV12-3/TRBV12-4; clone_size: .; cdr3_aa: CASSAPGLAVYNEQFF; cdr3_nt: TGTGCCAGCAGTGCCCCGGGACTAGCGGTATACAATGAGCAGTTCTTC
j_call: TRBJ2-5; d_call: .; v_call: TRBV12-3/TRBV12-4; clone_size: few; cdr3_aa: CASSVQGLSETQYF; cdr3_nt: TGTGCCAGCAGCGTACAGGGATTATCGGAGACCCAGTACTTC
j_call: TRBJ2-1; d_call: TRBD2; v_call: TRBV5-6; clone_size: few; cdr3_aa: CASSLRTSGGNEQFF; cdr3_nt: TGTGCCAGCAGCTTGCGGACTAGCGGGGGGAATGAGCAGTTCTTC
j_call: TRBJ2-5; d_call: TRBD2; v_call: TRBV6-6; clone_size: .; cdr3_aa: CASGLGGKQETQYF; cdr3_nt: TGTGCCAGCGGTTTGGGGGGGAAGCAAGAGACCCAGTACTTC
j_call: TRBJ2-2; d_call: TRBD2; v_call: TRBV4-2; clone_size: few; cdr3_aa: CASSQDVASASGRGELFF; cdr3_nt: TGTGCCAGCAGCCAAGATGTGGCGTCGGCTAGCGGGAGGGGGGAGCTGTTTTTT
j_call: TRBJ1-4; d_call: .; v_call: TRBV7-9; clone_size: .; cdr3_aa: CASSRSVGNEKLFF; cdr3_nt: TGTGCCAGCAGCCGGTCGGTAGGGAATGAAAAACTGTTTTTT
j_call: TRBJ2-5; d_call: .; v_call: TRBV20-1; clone_size: many; cdr3_aa: CSAHSDRETQYF; cdr3_nt: TGCAGTGCTCATAGCGACCGGGAGACCCAGTACTTC
j_call: TRBJ2-5; d_call: .; v_call: TRBV20-1; clone_size: .; cdr3_aa: CSAIPRKGGMGETQYF; cdr3_nt: TGCAGTGCTATCCCCCGGAAGGGCGGGATGGGGGAGACCCAGTACTTC
j_call: TRBJ2-3; d_call: TRBD1; v_call: TRBV9; clone_size: .; cdr3_aa: CASSVSGDRETDTQYF; cdr3_nt: TGTGCCAGCAGCGTCTCCGGGGACAGGGAAACAGATACGCAGTATTTT
j_call: TRBJ1-6; d_call: TRBD1; v_call: TRBV7-2; clone_size: few; cdr3_aa: CASSPRTGSYNSPLHF; cdr3_nt: TGTGCCAGCAGCCCCCGGACAGGGTCCTATAATTCACCCCTCCACTTT
j_call: TRBJ1-5; d_call: TRBD1; v_call: TRBV7-2; clone_size: few; cdr3_aa: CASSLWLATGNQPQHF; cdr3_nt: TGTGCCAGCAGCTTATGGCTTGCGACAGGGAATCAGCCCCAGCATTTT
j_call: TRBJ2-2; d_call: .; v_call: TRBV9; clone_size: .; cdr3_aa: CASHWGTGTGELFF; cdr3_nt: TGTGCCAGCCATTGGGGGACTGGCACCGGGGAGCTGTTTTTT
j_call: TRBJ2-7; d_call: TRBD2; v_call: TRBV9; clone_size: .; cdr3_aa: CASSVGQAGGYEQYF; cdr3_nt: TGTGCCAGCAGCGTAGGTCAGGCGGGGGGCTACGAGCAGTACTTC
j_call: TRBJ2-1; d_call: TRBD2; v_call: TRBV29-1; clone_size: .; cdr3_aa: CSVRASGRAHEQFF; cdr3_nt: TGCAGCGTTCGCGCTAGCGGGAGGGCCCATGAGCAGTTCTTC
j_call: TRBJ2-3; d_call: TRBD2; v_call: TRBV10-3; clone_size: .; cdr3_aa: CASSPRGTRETDTQYF; cdr3_nt: TGTGCCAGCAGCCCGAGGGGGACTAGGGAGACAGATACGCAGTATTTT
j_call: TRBJ2-1; d_call: TRBD2; v_call: TRBV7-2; clone_size: few; cdr3_aa: CASSTPGLAGESYNEQFF; cdr3_nt: TGTGCCAGCAGCACCCCGGGACTAGCGGGAGAATCCTACAATGAGCAGTTCTTC
j_call: TRBJ2-3; d_call: TRBD2; v_call: TRBV20-1; clone_size: few; cdr3_aa: CSARDVAGGQYF; cdr3_nt: TGCAGTGCTAGAGACGTAGCGGGAGGGCAGTATTTT
j_call: TRBJ1-1; d_call: .; v_call: TRBV2; clone_size: many; cdr3_aa: CAITTENTEAFF; cdr3_nt: TGTGCCATTACGACAGAGAACACTGAAGCTTTCTTT
j_call: TRBJ2-3; d_call: TRBD2; v_call: TRBV7-2; clone_size: .; cdr3_aa: CASSFSGMADTQYF; cdr3_nt: TGTGCCAGCAGCTTTAGCGGGATGGCAGATACGCAGTATTTT
j_call: TRBJ2-1; d_call: TRBD1; v_call: TRBV10-2; clone_size: many; cdr3_aa: CASTKDRASSYNEQFF; cdr3_nt: TGCGCCAGCACCAAGGACAGGGCGAGCTCCTACAATGAGCAGTTCTTC
j_call: TRBJ1-1; d_call: .; v_call: TRBV19; clone_size: few; cdr3_aa: CASSPQSAEDTEAFF; cdr3_nt: TGTGCCAGTAGTCCCCAGTCGGCGGAGGACACTGAAGCTTTCTTT
j_call: TRBJ2-5; d_call: TRBD1; v_call: TRBV12-3/TRBV12-4; clone_size: .; cdr3_aa: CASSQTTGGGETQYF; cdr3_nt: TGTGCCAGCAGTCAAACGACAGGGGGCGGGGAGACCCAGTACTTC
j_call: TRBJ2-5; d_call: .; v_call: TRBV3-1; clone_size: .; cdr3_aa: CASSPGALGSQYF; cdr3_nt: TGTGCCAGCAGCCCAGGAGCCCTAGGTAGCCAGTACTTC
j_call: TRBJ2-2; d_call: .; v_call: TRBV7-2; clone_size: few; cdr3_aa: CASSFDYTGELFF; cdr3_nt: TGTGCCAGCAGCTTCGACTACACCGGGGAGCTGTTTTTT
j_call: TRBJ2-7; d_call: TRBD2; v_call: TRBV29-1; clone_size: medium-sized; cdr3_aa: CSVDASGTYEQYF; cdr3_nt: TGCAGCGTTGATGCTAGCGGGACGTACGAGCAGTACTTC
j_call: TRBJ1-2; d_call: TRBD1; v_call: TRBV5-1; clone_size: .; cdr3_aa: CASSLGQGKGYTF; cdr3_nt: TGCGCCAGCAGCTTAGGACAGGGGAAAGGCTACACCTTC
j_call: TRBJ1-5; d_call: .; v_call: TRBV28; clone_size: few; cdr3_aa: CASSDPTRVDGNQPQHF; cdr3_nt: TGTGCCAGCAGTGACCCCACACGGGTTGATGGCAATCAGCCCCAGCATTTT
j_call: TRBJ1-5; d_call: .; v_call: TRBV5-8; clone_size: .; cdr3_aa: CASRRTGNQPQHF; cdr3_nt: TGTGCCAGCCGACGCACGGGGAATCAGCCCCAGCATTTT
j_call: TRBJ2-5; d_call: .; v_call: TRBV5-1; clone_size: many; cdr3_aa: CASSFTEQETQYF; cdr3_nt: TGCGCCAGCAGCTTTACGGAACAAGAGACCCAGTACTTC
j_call: TRBJ2-6; d_call: .; v_call: TRBV5-1; clone_size: .; cdr3_aa: CASSVDGANVLTF; cdr3_nt: TGCGCCAGCAGCGTCGATGGGGCCAACGTCCTGACTTTC
j_call: TRBJ2-5; d_call: .; v_call: TRBV11-1; clone_size: few; cdr3_aa: CASRPTGRETQYF; cdr3_nt: TGTGCCAGCAGGCCAACAGGGAGGGAGACCCAGTACTTC
j_call: TRBJ2-5; d_call: TRBD2; v_call: TRBV18; clone_size: few; cdr3_aa: CASSPLRAGGRETQYF; cdr3_nt: TGTGCCAGCTCACCTCTAAGAGCGGGAGGTCGCGAGACCCAGTACTTC
j_call: TRBJ2-2; d_call: TRBD2; v_call: TRBV12-3/TRBV12-4; clone_size: large; cdr3_aa: CASSLYSGGTGELFF; cdr3_nt: TGTGCCAGCAGTTTATATTCGGGGGGCACCGGGGAGCTGTTTTTT
j_call: TRBJ1-1; d_call: TRBD1; v_call: TRBV18; clone_size: .; cdr3_aa: CASSGTVTTEAFF; cdr3_nt: TGTGCCAGCTCAGGGACAGTTACCACTGAAGCTTTCTTT
j_call: TRBJ2-5; d_call: .; v_call: TRBV5-1; clone_size: few; cdr3_aa: CASSYSGQETQYF; cdr3_nt: TGCGCCAGCAGCTATAGCGGCCAAGAGACCCAGTACTTC
j_call: TRBJ2-7; d_call: TRBD1; v_call: TRBV9; clone_size: .; cdr3_aa: CASSVAGQGSYEQYF; cdr3_nt: TGTGCCAGCAGCGTAGCCGGACAGGGCTCCTACGAGCAGTACTTC
j_call: TRBJ2-7; d_call: .; v_call: TRBV12-3/TRBV12-4; clone_size: few; cdr3_aa: CASSLAAGYSYEQYF; cdr3_nt: TGTGCCAGCTCCTTGGCGGCAGGCTACTCCTACGAGCAGTACTTC
j_call: TRBJ2-1; d_call: TRBD1; v_call: TRBV24-1; clone_size: .; cdr3_aa: CATSPSTGFTDTQFF; cdr3_nt: TGTGCCACCAGTCCATCGACAGGGTTCACAGATACGCAGTTCTTC
j_call: TRBJ2-7; d_call: .; v_call: TRBV6-1; clone_size: .; cdr3_aa: CASRVEPGSLYEQYF; cdr3_nt: TGTGCCAGCAGAGTAGAACCGGGGAGCCTCTACGAGCAGTACTTC
j_call: TRBJ2-7; d_call: .; v_call: TRBV5-1; clone_size: few; cdr3_aa: CASSLIVSSYEQYF; cdr3_nt: TGCGCCAGCAGCTTGATAGTGAGCTCCTACGAGCAGTACTTC
j_call: TRBJ1-2; d_call: .; v_call: TRBV5-5; clone_size: .; cdr3_aa: CASSPTGTGYGYTF; cdr3_nt: TGTGCCAGCAGCCCAACAGGGACGGGCTATGGCTACACCTTC
j_call: TRBJ2-1; d_call: .; v_call: TRBV5-4; clone_size: .; cdr3_aa: CASSLDQNNEQFF; cdr3_nt: TGTGCCAGCAGCTTGGACCAAAACAATGAGCAGTTCTTC
j_call: TRBJ2-1; d_call: TRBD2; v_call: TRBV7-2; clone_size: .; cdr3_aa: CASSLPPGWEGNEQFF; cdr3_nt: TGTGCCAGCAGCCTCCCACCGGGCTGGGAGGGCAATGAGCAGTTCTTC
j_call: TRBJ2-7; d_call: .; v_call: TRBV5-1; clone_size: few; cdr3_aa: CASSLSGEQYF; cdr3_nt: TGCGCCAGCAGCCTCTCGGGCGAGCAGTACTTC
j_call: TRBJ2-4; d_call: TRBD2; v_call: TRBV5-1; clone_size: .; cdr3_aa: CASSLAASGRVNIQYF; cdr3_nt: TGCGCCAGCAGCTTGGCAGCTAGCGGGAGAGTGAACATTCAGTACTTC
j_call: TRBJ2-7; d_call: TRBD1; v_call: TRBV2; clone_size: few; cdr3_aa: CASRAGTGANEQYF; cdr3_nt: TGTGCCAGCAGAGCTGGGACAGGGGCGAACGAGCAGTACTTC
j_call: TRBJ1-1; d_call: TRBD1; v_call: TRBV25-1; clone_size: .; cdr3_aa: CASRRQGPNTEAFF; cdr3_nt: TGTGCCAGCAGGAGACAGGGACCGAACACTGAAGCTTTCTTT
j_call: TRBJ1-2; d_call: .; v_call: TRBV5-6; clone_size: .; cdr3_aa: CASSGPYGYTF; cdr3_nt: TGTGCCAGCAGCGGTCCTTATGGCTACACCTTC